The 21 T cell receptor beta chains below all came from one sample that was sequenced in a study of T-cell memory formation after mild COVID-19. MiXCR, applied by TCRdb to the 5' RACE reads, yields one record per CDR3 protein. The sample yields a few hundred thousand distinct CDR3 sequences, about a sixth seen once. The sequencing input was PBMCs or a T cell subset sorted from them (not recorded which). These receptor sequences come from a man younger than 35 who had mild COVID-19 (a few samples of this study predate the infection). Cell type and time point are not known.

This clonotype was detected once. V and J are TRBV2 and TRBJ2-7, with D possibly being TRBD1 (5 bases). The ends were cut back, 5 bases at V and 5 bases at J, with 13 bases in the middle. The germline V gene has CDR1 SNHLY and CDR2 FYNNEI. The CDR3 runs 13 residues. The CDR3 DNA follows: TGTGCCAGCAGTAATCCAGGGTACCACGAGCAGTACGTC. This encodes CASSNPGYHEQYV.

Only a few counts were recorded for this clonotype. V gene TRBV2 combines with J gene TRBJ2-3; a weak D match, TRBD1 (6 bases). CDR3 length: 16 residues. CDR1 is SNHLY and CDR2 is FYNNEI in the germline V gene. V was pared by 10 bases and J by 2 bases, with 22 bases between. DNA of the CDR3: TGTGCCAACACCAGACGGGCCAGGGGAGACACAGATACGCAGTATTTT. Translated, it gives CANTRRARGDTDTQYF.

This clonotype was picked up many times. The chain uses TRBV5-6 and TRBJ1-2; D is unclear. The ends were cut back, 4 bases at V and 7 bases at J, with 17 bases in the middle. The CDR3 contains 14 residues. Germline V gene data show CDR1 as SGHDT and CDR2 as YYEEEE. The CDR3 reads CASSLPPGKSGYTF. The CDR3 bases are TGTGCCAGCAGCCTTCCGCCGGGGAAGAGTGGCTACACCTTC. The whole variable domain, filled in from reference TRBV5-6 and TRBJ1-2, reads DAGVTQSPTHLIKTRGQQVTLRCSPKSGHDTVSWYQQALGQGPQFIFQYYEEEERQRGNFPDRFSGHQFPNYSSELNVNALLLGDSALYLCASSLPPGKSGYTFGSGTRLTVV.

This clonotype occurred a few times. The gene calls are TRBV29-1 and TRBJ1-1; possibly TRBD1 for D (5 bases). Germline V gene data show CDR1 as SQVTM and CDR2 as ANQGSEA. Trimming removed 5 bases at V and 4 bases at J, with 14 bases between. The CDR3 is 13 amino acids. The CDR3 DNA follows: TGCAGCGTTCGGGACTCGAGGAGCACTGAAGCTTTCTTT. Its translation: CSVRDSRSTEAFF.

This clonotype was found a few times. The chain joins TRBV20-1 to TRBJ1-1; 9 bases align to TRBD1. In germline, CDR1 is DFQATT, CDR2 SNEGSKA (reference sequence). CDR3 length: 15 amino acids. V lost 6 bases, J lost 3 bases, and 11 bases stayed unmatched. The CDR3 region is CSAAPGQGSDTEAFF. Written as DNA, the CDR3 is TGCAGTGCGGCACCGGGACAGGGATCGGACACTGAAGCTTTCTTT.

This clonotype was counted a few times. The rearrangement uses TRBV5-5 and TRBJ2-7, with D perhaps matching TRBD1 (5 bases). CDR1 SGHKS and CDR2 YYEKEE come from the germline V gene (reference sequence). This CDR3 has 15 residues. The germline V and J ends were trimmed by 0 bases and 5 bases, with 15 bases remaining between them. The CDR3 nucleotides are TGTGCCAGCAGCTTGGGACAGTCCTTCAATCACGAGCAGTACGTC. It codes for CASSLGQSFNHEQYV.

The table lists this clonotype with a few counts. This rearrangement joins TRBV20-1 to TRBJ2-2; TRBD2 might be the D (7 bases). This CDR3 comprises 16 residues. V was cut by 0 bases and J by 2 bases, with 13 bases left in between. Germline-derived CDR1 and CDR2 are DFQATT and SNEGSKA (reference sequence). CDR3 in DNA: TGCAGTGCTAGAGATGGGCGGGGGCGAAACACCGGGGAGCTGTTTTTT. It yields the protein CSARDGRGRNTGELFF.

This clonotype was seen only a few times. This rearrangement joins TRBV5-1 to TRBJ1-1, with 7 bases lining up with TRBD1. V was pared by 3 bases and J by 3 bases, with 5 bases of the junction left unmatched. Germline loops: CDR1 SGHRS, CDR2 YFSETQ. This CDR3 spans 14 amino acids. DNA for the CDR3: TGCGCCAGCAGCTCCGGGACAGACTACACTGAAGCTTTCTTT. Translating it yields CASSSGTDYTEAFF.

The chain has TRBV24-1 and TRBJ2-7, with 7 bases that match TRBD1. CDR3 size: 12 residues. CDR1 and CDR2 from the germline V gene are KGHDR and SFDVKD. Losses at the gene ends were 8 bases for V and 2 bases for J; bases not matched to a gene: 2. The CDR3 coding sequence is TGTGCCACCAACAGGGGACCCTACGAGCAGTACGTC. Amino acid sequence: CATNRGPYEQYV.

The chain is built from TRBV2 and TRBJ1-5, with 9 bases identical to TRBD1. Germline loops: CDR1 SNHLY, CDR2 FYNNEI. This CDR3 is 14 amino acids long. The junction had 6 bases not matched to a gene; V was cut back by 5 bases and J by 7 bases. This CDR3 reads CASSPGQGSQPQHF. CDR3 DNA sequence: TGTGCCAGCAGTCCGGGACAGGGCTCCCAGCCCCAGCATTTT.

This CDR3 reads CASRKAGQETQYF. The DNA for the CDR3 is TGTGCCAGCAGAAAGGCGGGCCAAGAGACCCAGTACTTC. The genes are TRBV5-6 and TRBJ2-5, with D possibly being TRBD2 (5 bases). From germline, CDR1 is SGHDT and CDR2 YYEEEE. V lost 5 bases, J lost 1 base, and 9 bases lay in between. The length of the CDR3 is 13 residues.

V gene TRBV12-3 or TRBV12-4 combines with J gene TRBJ1-3; D gene ambiguous. The CDR3 has 14 amino acids. Trimming shortened V by 4 bases and J by 3 bases, and 10 bases separated the two germline ends. The CDR3 DNA reads as TGTGCCAGCAGTTCTTGGGAGGTTGGAAACACCATATATTTT. Its translation: CASSSWEVGNTIYF.

There are a few counts of this clonotype. The chain combines TRBV20-1 with TRBJ2-5, with D perhaps matching TRBD2 (5 bases). The CDR3 is made up of 14 amino acids. V dropped 2 bases and J dropped 6 bases, with 16 bases sitting between them. Per the germline V gene, CDR1 is DFQATT and CDR2 is SNEGSKA (reference sequence). CDR3 DNA: TGCAGTGCTAGACCGGACTTAGCCGGGAAGACCCAGTACTTC. It translates to CSARPDLAGKTQYF.

In DNA form, the CDR3 reads TGTGCCATCAGCTTCGGGGCTAGAAGAACAGATACGCAGTATTTT. Amino acid sequence: CAISFGARRTDTQYF. The rearrangement uses TRBV10-3 and TRBJ2-3; either TRBD1 or TRBD2 may supply D (5 bases each). V lost 6 bases and J 3 bases, leaving 16 bases between the germline ends. This CDR3 region has 15 residues. Per the germline V gene, CDR1 is ENHRY and CDR2 is SYGVKD.

The gene calls are TRBV5-1 and TRBJ2-1, with D tentatively TRBD1 or TRBD2 (6 bases each). CDR1 is SGHRS, CDR2 YFSETQ, per germline. The length of the CDR3 is 21 residues. The ends were cut back, 1 base at V and 0 bases at J, with 26 bases in the middle. As DNA, the CDR3 is TGCGCCAGCAGCTTGAAGTCAGTGGCGACGGGGGCCCTTAGCTCCTACAATGAGCAGTTCTTC. This encodes CASSLKSVATGALSSYNEQFF.

The chain combines TRBV7-9 with TRBJ2-5; D gene unclear. The CDR3 sequence is 11 residues long. Trimming removed 2 bases from V and 6 bases from J, with 4 bases in between. Germline values: CDR1 SEHNR, CDR2 FQNEAQ (reference sequence). CDR3 residues: CASSLWKTQYF. CDR3 in DNA: TGTGCCAGCAGCTTATGGAAGACCCAGTACTTC.

The gene calls are TRBV7-2 and TRBJ2-1; D call uncertain. The ends were cut back, 4 bases at V and 9 bases at J, with 10 bases in the middle. The CDR3 is 12 amino acids. Germline-derived CDR1 and CDR2 are SGHTA and FQGNSA. CDR3 sequence (DNA): TGTGCCAGCAGCTATTCGTTAGGTGAGCAGTTCTTC. Encoded protein: CASSYSLGEQFF.

At least ten counts were recorded for this clonotype. This sequence may be a read error, since a much larger clone differs from it by one base. The rearrangement uses TRBV7-3 and TRBJ1-1; D remains unclear. The CDR3 is 13 amino acids. Germline CDR1 and CDR2: SGHTA and FQGTGA. The V end was cut by 2 bases, the J end by 1 base, with 5 bases between. CDR3 sequence (DNA): TGTGCCAGCAGCTTAGGGGAGAACACTGAAGCTTTCTTT. It translates to CASSLGENTEAFF. The complete variable domain, with remaining parts taken from reference TRBV7-3 and TRBJ1-1, reads GAGVSQTPSNKVTEKGKYVELRCDPISGHTALYWYRQSLGQGPEFLIYFQGTGAADDSGLPNDRFFAVRPEGSVSTLKIQRTERGDSAVYLCASSLGENTEAFFGQGTRLTVV.

This clonotype was seen just once. The J gene is TRBJ2-5, the V gene TRBV6-1; maybe TRBD2 (5 bases). Trimming stripped 8 bases from V and 5 bases from J, with 9 bases between. The CDR3 sequence is 11 residues long. Germline lookup yields CDR1 MNHNS and CDR2 SASEGT. CDR3 sequence: CASGWEETQYF. For the CDR3, the DNA is TGTGCCAGCGGTTGGGAGGAGACCCAGTACTTC.

This clonotype came up a few times. This rearrangement joins TRBV5-1 to TRBJ2-3; weak D call: TRBD1 (5 bases). The CDR3 spans 15 residues. Germline V gene sequence: CDR1 SGHRS, CDR2 YFSETQ. Trimming removed 1 base from V and 4 bases from J, with 13 bases in between. CDR3 amino acids: CASSLLQAVADTQYF. In DNA, the CDR3 is TGCGCCAGCAGCTTGCTACAGGCGGTAGCAGATACGCAGTATTTT.

J is TRBJ1-5 and V is TRBV7-8; D possibly corresponds to TRBD1 (6 bases). The ends were cut back, 2 bases at V and 3 bases at J, with 11 bases in the middle. There are 15 residues in the CDR3. Germline assignment: CDR1 SGHVS and CDR2 FQNEAQ. CDR3: CASSLMWGANQPQHF. CDR3 DNA: TGTGCCAGCAGCTTAATGTGGGGGGCCAATCAGCCCCAGCATTTT.